The entry below describes one TCR beta chain. Its antigen is undetermined. The data stem from a study of cytomegalovirus exposure and HLA in healthy donors. Across the whole study: Samples from HLA-typed donors yielded about 85 million unique TCRs in an early data release. Of around 410 genotyped donors, 75% to 90% grouped in the Caucasian-associated ancestry cluster.

Overall study findings and caveats: At a 0.05 false discovery rate, a later analysis found over 15,000 TCR beta sequences to be associated with HLA alleles. Later analysis found that TCR beta chains associated with HLA were more clonally expanded than other, equally common chains.

J was trimmed by 1 base and V by 4 bases; bases with no gene match: 4. The CDR3 extends over 14 amino acids. Germline V gene lookup returns CDR1 GTSNPN and CDR2 SVGIG (reference sequence). The PCR used 60 Vbeta and 13 Jbeta primers. Profiling relied on immunoSEQ multiplex PCR, and the TCRdb table lists in-frame clones only, not all of them. There are approximately 190,000 clones in the sample; more than 75% occur only once, and around 2.5% lies in the top ten. V usage is TRBV30 and J usage is TRBJ2-5; 9 positions agree with TRBD2. The sequenced sample was PBMCs. The receptor was derived from a woman between 50 and 59 years old in good health and CMV-seropositive. Here the CDR3 reads CAWNGLALQETQYF. For the CDR3, the DNA is TGTGCCTGGAATGGACTAGCGCTCCAAGAGACCCAGTACTTC.